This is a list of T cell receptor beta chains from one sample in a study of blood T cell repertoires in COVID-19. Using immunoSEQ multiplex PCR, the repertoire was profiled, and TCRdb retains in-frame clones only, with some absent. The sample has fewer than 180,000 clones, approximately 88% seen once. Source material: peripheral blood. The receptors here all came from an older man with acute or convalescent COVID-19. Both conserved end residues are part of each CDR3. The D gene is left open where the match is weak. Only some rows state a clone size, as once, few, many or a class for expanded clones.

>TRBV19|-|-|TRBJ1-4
CASGRGSANEKLFF
TGTGCCAGCGGTAGGGGGTCAGCTAATGAAAAACTGTTTTTT
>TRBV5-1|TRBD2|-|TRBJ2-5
CASSLGVAGVWETQYF
TGCGCCAGCAGCTTGGGCGTAGCGGGAGTATGGGAGACCCAGTACTTC
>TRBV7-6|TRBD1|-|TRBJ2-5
CASSADRGETQYF
TGTGCCAGCAGCGCAGACAGGGGGGAGACCCAGTACTTC
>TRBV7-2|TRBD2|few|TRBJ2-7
CASSRRGGAYEQYF
TGTGCCAGCAGCCGCCGGGGGGGCGCTTACGAGCAGTACTTC
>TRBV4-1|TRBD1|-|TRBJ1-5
CASSQGQGAEQPQHF
TGCGCCAGCAGCCAAGGACAGGGGGCGGAGCAGCCCCAGCATTTT
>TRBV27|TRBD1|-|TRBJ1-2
CASSRGQGIYGYTF
TGTGCCAGCAGTAGGGGACAGGGGATCTATGGCTACACCTTC
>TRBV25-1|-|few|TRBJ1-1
CASSEFVQDEAFF
TGTGCCAGCAGTGAATTTGTACAGGACGAAGCTTTCTTT
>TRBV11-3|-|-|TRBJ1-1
CASSSLPGTEAFF
TGTGCCAGCAGCTCATTACCCGGGACTGAAGCTTTCTTT
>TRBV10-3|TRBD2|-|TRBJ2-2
CAITWGGDTGELFF
TGTGCCATCACCTGGGGGGGGGACACCGGGGAGCTGTTTTTT
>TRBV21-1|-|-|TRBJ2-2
CAKKGAGGPTGELFF
TGTGCCAAGAAGGGGGCGGGAGGGCCGACCGGGGAGCTGTTTTTT
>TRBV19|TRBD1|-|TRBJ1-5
CASGDRVNQPQHF
TGTGCCAGTGGGGACAGGGTGAATCAGCCCCAGCATTTT
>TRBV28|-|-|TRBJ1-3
CASSLSQGNSGNTIYF
TGTGCCAGCAGTTTATCTCAGGGGAACTCTGGAAACACCATATATTTT
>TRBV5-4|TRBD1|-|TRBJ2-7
CASSRTGGAGYEQYF
TGTGCCAGCAGCCGAACAGGGGGCGCAGGCTACGAGCAGTACTTC
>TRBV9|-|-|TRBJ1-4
CASSSGLSNEKLFF
TGTGCCAGCAGCAGTGGACTCTCTAATGAAAAACTGTTTTTT
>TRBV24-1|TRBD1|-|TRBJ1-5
CATSDSSGQGIDQPQHF
TGTGCCACCAGTGATTCCTCCGGACAGGGGATTGACCAGCCCCAGCATTTT
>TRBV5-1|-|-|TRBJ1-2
CASSLVPGNEGYTF
TGCGCCAGCAGCTTGGTTCCAGGGAACGAGGGCTACACCTTC
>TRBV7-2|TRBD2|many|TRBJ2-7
CASSFLAGGGRSYEQYF
TGTGCCAGCAGCTTCCTAGCGGGGGGCGGTCGCTCCTACGAGCAGTACTTC
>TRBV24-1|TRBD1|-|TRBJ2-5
CATSDGQGLETQYF
TGTGCCACCAGTGATGGACAGGGTCTGGAGACCCAGTACTTC
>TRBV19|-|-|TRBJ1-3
CASSIERFSGNTIYF
TGTGCCAGTAGTATAGAGCGGTTCTCTGGAAACACCATATATTTT
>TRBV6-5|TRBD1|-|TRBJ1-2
CASRRTGYGYTF
TGTGCCAGCAGGCGGACAGGCTATGGCTACACCTTC
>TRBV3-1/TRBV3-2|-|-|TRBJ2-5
CASSQNFQETQYF
TGTGCCAGCAGCCAAAACTTCCAAGAGACCCAGTACTTC
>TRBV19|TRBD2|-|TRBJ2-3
CASRANRGGTDTQYF
TGTGCCAGTAGAGCAAACCGGGGGGGGACAGATACGCAGTATTTT